One sample yielded the 28 T cell receptor beta chains listed below, sequenced in a study of blood T cell repertoires in COVID-19. The method was immunoSEQ multiplex PCR; TCRdb's version includes in-frame clones alone and lacks a portion of them. The sample shows 150,000 to 200,000 clones, around nine tenths of them seen only once. Sequencing was performed on peripheral blood. All receptors derive from a man between 65 and 85 years old with acute or convalescent COVID-19.

This chain links TRBV6-4 with TRBJ2-7; D may be TRBD2 (5 bases). V gave up 4 bases and J gave up 5 bases, with 12 bases separating them. From germline, CDR1 is MRHNA and CDR2 SNTAGT. The CDR3 covers 13 residues. The CDR3 DNA is TGTGCCAGCAGTGTGGAGGCGTCGGACGAGCAGTACTTC. It yields the protein CASSVEASDEQYF.

On this clone itself: This sample includes further DNA sequences coding for the same CDR3. The chain couples TRBV7-9 to TRBJ1-4, with D possibly being TRBD1 (5 bases). CDR1 is SEHNR, CDR2 FQNEAQ, per germline (reference sequence). Trimming removed 3 bases at V and 8 bases at J, with 10 bases between. The CDR3 totals 13 residues. CDR3 coding DNA: TGTGCCAGCAGCTTGGGGCAGGGCGAAAAACTGTTTTTT. Protein: CASSLGQGEKLFF.

The CDR3 coding sequence is TGTGCCAGCTCTCGGGAGAGTGGAAACACCATATATTTT. The encoded protein is CASSRESGNTIYF. V is TRBV2 and J is TRBJ1-3; no firm D call. Deletions cut 8 bases from V and 3 bases from J, with 11 bases between. Germline lookup yields CDR1 SNHLY and CDR2 FYNNEI. The CDR3 is 13 residues long.

The chain carries TRBV12-3 or TRBV12-4 and TRBJ1-1; D is ambiguous. The CDR3 is made up of 12 amino acids. Trimming left V 5 bases short and J 1 base short, with 5 bases between. CDR3: CASSPGNTEAFF. Here the CDR3 DNA reads TGTGCCAGCAGTCCCGGGAACACTGAAGCTTTCTTT.

This chain uses TRBV19 with TRBJ1-6; D ambiguous. CDR3 length: 15 amino acids. Germline lookup yields CDR1 LNHDA and CDR2 SQIVND (reference sequence). The germline V and J ends were trimmed by 5 bases and 7 bases, with 15 bases remaining between them. CDR3 sequence: CASSQDGVRNSPLHF. The CDR3 DNA sequence: TGTGCCAGTAGTCAGGACGGGGTCAGGAATTCACCCCTCCACTTT.

The chain combines TRBV12-3 or TRBV12-4 with TRBJ2-7; D gene ambiguous. Trimming removed 7 bases from V and 3 bases from J, with 13 bases in between. The CDR3 runs 13 residues. The CDR3 spells CASTIGAYYEQYF. The CDR3 bases are TGTGCCAGCACCATAGGAGCGTACTACGAGCAGTACTTC.

The chain has TRBV4-3 and TRBJ2-4; D is ambiguous. Per the germline V gene, CDR1 is LGHNA and CDR2 is YSLEER. V lost 0 bases to trimming and J lost 3 bases, with 6 bases between them. This CDR3 region has 14 residues. The CDR3 nucleotides read TGCGCCAGCAGCCAAGATCTCTTCAAAAACATTCAGTACTTC. Residues: CASSQDLFKNIQYF.

The genes are TRBV9 and TRBJ1-6; D perhaps matches TRBD1 (6 bases). CDR1 and CDR2 from the germline V gene are SGDLS and YYNGEE. This CDR3 contains 16 residues. Trimming left V 3 bases short and J 0 bases short, with 10 bases between. CDR3 DNA sequence: TGTGCCAGCAGCGAAAGGGGGAGCTCCTATAATTCACCCCTCCACTTT. Translating it yields CASSERGSSYNSPLHF.

A word on this clone: The same CDR3 arises from other DNA sequences in this sample as well. The chain carries TRBV6-5 and TRBJ1-3; D gene uncertain. The ends were cut back, 4 bases at V and 0 bases at J, with 4 bases in the middle. CDR3 length equals 13 residues. Germline CDR1 and CDR2: MNHEY and SVGAGI. This CDR3 is CASSSSSGNTIYF. As DNA, the CDR3 is TGTGCCAGCAGTTCCAGCTCTGGAAACACCATATATTTT.

The gene calls are TRBV5-1 and TRBJ1-1, with unresolved D. CDR1 SGHRS and CDR2 YFSETQ come from the germline V gene. This CDR3 is 13 amino acids long. V was clipped by 2 bases and J by 4 bases, with 9 bases between them. The CDR3 region is CASSFGEGTEAFF. CDR3 bases: TGCGCCAGCAGCTTCGGGGAGGGCACTGAAGCTTTCTTT.

V and J are TRBV27 and TRBJ2-3, with TRBD2 identical over 11 bases. The germline CDR1 and CDR2 sequences are MNHEY and SMNVEV (reference sequence). This CDR3 has 16 amino acids. The V and J ends lost 4 bases and 1 base, in that order; junction bases with no gene match: 4. The CDR3 sequence: CASSYSGRGGTDTQYF. In DNA form, the CDR3 reads TGTGCCAGCAGTTATAGCGGGAGGGGGGGCACAGATACGCAGTATTTT.

This clone was counted once. The rearrangement joins TRBV6-4 to TRBJ1-6; TRBD1 matches 9 bases. The CDR3 runs to 14 residues. Germline-derived CDR1 and CDR2 are MRHNA and SNTAGT. The V segment lost 6 bases and the J segment 8 bases; nucleotides outside the gene matches: 5. The CDR3 reads CASSTGQGYSPLHF. CDR3 DNA sequence: TGTGCCAGCAGCACGGGACAGGGCTATTCACCCCTCCACTTT.

CDR3 protein: CASSVGPGDNEQFF. The CDR3 nucleotides read TGTGCCAGCAGCGTAGGTCCAGGGGACAATGAGCAGTTCTTC. V usage is TRBV9 and J usage is TRBJ2-1; perhaps TRBD1 as D (6 bases). The ends were cut back, 0 bases at V and 5 bases at J, with 9 bases in the middle. CDR3 length: 14 residues. Germline CDR1 reads SGDLS; CDR2 reads YYNGEE.

This sequence joins TRBV5-5 and TRBJ2-5; D ambiguous. The V end lost 6 bases, the J end lost 4 bases, and 16 bases lay between the germline ends. In germline, CDR1 is SGHKS, CDR2 YYEKEE (reference sequence). There are 14 residues in the CDR3. This CDR3 reads CASTPRSITETQYF. DNA of the CDR3: TGTGCCAGCACCCCCCGGAGCATTACAGAGACCCAGTACTTC.

The chain links TRBV9 to TRBJ2-5, with D possibly being TRBD2 (6 bases). CDR1 and CDR2 from the germline V gene are SGDLS and YYNGEE. There are 14 residues in the CDR3. V lost 2 bases and J lost 2, with 10 bases in between. DNA for the CDR3: TGTGCCAGCAGCGTCAGCGGGTCACAAGAGACCCAGTACTTC. It translates to CASSVSGSQETQYF.

The chain couples TRBV9 to TRBJ1-1; possibly TRBD1 for D (5 bases). Looked up from germline, CDR1 is SGDLS and CDR2 is YYNGEE. This CDR3 region has 14 residues. Trimming shortened V by 2 bases and J by 0 bases, and 8 bases separated the two germline ends. As DNA, the CDR3 is TGTGCCAGCAGCGTTGGACAACTGAACACTGAAGCTTTCTTT. Translating it yields CASSVGQLNTEAFF. Complete variable domain (other parts from reference TRBV9 and TRBJ1-1): DSGVTQTPKHLITATGQRVTLRCSPRSGDLSVYWYQQSLDQGLQFLIQYYNGEERAKGNILERFSAQQFPDLHSELNLSSLELGDSALYFCASSVGQLNTEAFFGQGTRLTVV.

V is TRBV29-1 and J is TRBJ1-5; the D gene is possibly TRBD1 (6 bases). Trimming pared 6 bases from V and 5 bases from J, leaving 14 bases between. The CDR3 runs 13 residues. Germline V gene sequence: CDR1 SQVTM, CDR2 ANQGSEA. The CDR3 sequence is CSVYLGADQPQHF. DNA for the CDR3: TGCAGCGTGTACCTGGGGGCTGATCAGCCCCAGCATTTT.

The table lists this clone with a few counts. The chain employs TRBV7-2 and TRBJ1-4, with 7 nucleotides matching TRBD1. This CDR3 region has 12 residues. The J segment lost 7 bases and the V segment lost 5 bases, leaving 1 base of the junction unmatched. In germline, CDR1 is SGHTA, CDR2 FQGNSA. CDR3 region: CASSRTGEKLFF. The CDR3, as DNA: TGTGCCAGCAGCCGGACAGGTGAAAAACTGTTTTTT.

V usage is TRBV27 and J usage is TRBJ1-2; perhaps TRBD1 as D (6 bases). Germline V gene data show CDR1 as MNHEY and CDR2 as SMNVEV (reference sequence). The CDR3 contains 13 residues. V lost 6 bases and J 5 bases, leaving 13 bases between the germline ends. CDR3 in DNA: TGTGCCAGCAGCCCGGACAGCGAGTATGGCTACACCTTC. Translating gives CASSPDSEYGYTF.

This clone was seen a few times. The DNA of the CDR3 is TGTGCCAGCAGCCCCCCCGGGACTAGCGGCTTGAAGGAGCAGTTCTTC. Protein product: CASSPPGTSGLKEQFF. The chain has TRBV7-2 and TRBJ2-1; 11 bases fit TRBD2. Germline V lookup: CDR1 SGHTA, CDR2 FQGNSA. The V gene end was trimmed by 5 bases and the J gene end by 10 bases; junction bases not matched to a gene: 13. The CDR3 sequence is 16 residues long.

The CDR3 is CASSQDERQGYNYGYTF. The CDR3, as DNA: TGCGCCAGCAGCCAAGATGAACGCCAGGGATATAACTATGGCTACACCTTC. The V call is TRBV4-3, the J call TRBJ1-2; possibly TRBD1 for D (5 bases). The V end was cut by 0 bases, the J end by 1 base, with 15 bases between. The CDR3 sequence is 17 residues long. Germline CDR1 is LGHNA and CDR2 is YSLEER.

This chain links TRBV28 with TRBJ1-2, with D uncertain. The CDR3 sequence is 13 residues long. The V end was cut by 8 bases, the J end by 0 bases, with 10 bases between. Germline V lookup: CDR1 MDHEN, CDR2 SYDVKM. In DNA, the CDR3 is TGTGCCAGCCTCCTAGGAACTAACTATGGCTACACCTTC. It encodes CASLLGTNYGYTF.

About this clone: Different DNA sequences within this sample yield the same CDR3. This chain links TRBV11-3 with TRBJ1-1; no clear D. The CDR3 loop spans 13 amino acids. Per the germline V gene, CDR1 is SGHNT and CDR2 is YENEEA. Trimming pared 1 base from V and 4 bases from J, leaving 7 bases between. The CDR3 DNA sequence: TGTGCCAGCAGCTTAGGTCCGGGCACTGAAGCTTTCTTT. This translates into CASSLGPGTEAFF.

This chain uses TRBV9 with TRBJ1-3, with TRBD1 identical over 8 bases. CDR3 length equals 19 residues. Looked up from germline, CDR1 is SGDLS and CDR2 is YYNGEE. V dropped 4 bases and J dropped 0; count of bases not matched to a gene: 15. As DNA, the CDR3 is TGTGCCAGCAGCCCTTGGGGCAGGGGGCCGGAGGGCTCTGGAAACACCATATATTTT. It codes for CASSPWGRGPEGSGNTIYF.

The chain links TRBV11-3 to TRBJ2-1; 8 nucleotides agree with TRBD2. This CDR3 contains 15 residues. In germline, CDR1 is SGHNT, CDR2 YENEEA. J lost 3 bases, V lost 5 bases, and 6 bases had no gene match. The CDR3 nucleotides read TGTGCCAGCAGCGTTACTAGCGGAAGCTACAATGAGCAGTTCTTC. Translation gives CASSVTSGSYNEQFF.

The gene calls are TRBV5-8 and TRBJ1-3; no reliable D call. Germline loops: CDR1 SGHTS, CDR2 YDEGEE. V was clipped by 0 bases and J by 5 bases, with 9 bases between them. The CDR3 length is 14 residues. The CDR3 sequence is CASSLGQTRNTIYF. CDR3 nucleotides: TGTGCCAGCAGCTTGGGACAAACAAGAAACACCATATATTTT. Combining the CDR3 with reference TRBV5-8 and TRBJ1-3 gives the whole variable domain EAGVTQSPTHLIKTRGQQATLRCSPISGHTSVYWYQQALGLGLQFLLWYDEGEERNRGNFPPRFSGRQFPNYSSELNVNALELEDSALYLCASSLGQTRNTIYFGEGSWLTVV.

This chain connects TRBV27 to TRBJ1-5, with unresolved D. CDR3 size: 15 residues. V was clipped by 5 bases and J by 7 bases, with 18 bases between them. Germline CDR1 MNHEY, CDR2 SMNVEV (reference sequence). Here the CDR3 DNA reads TGTGCCAGCAGTCCCTCCAGACTAACGAGGCAGCCCCAGCATTTT. Translated: CASSPSRLTRQPQHF.

This chain links TRBV7-9 with TRBJ1-1; 10 bases map to TRBD1. The junction had 5 bases not matched to a gene; V was cut back by 6 bases and J by 1 base. The CDR3 runs 15 residues. The germline gives CDR1 SEHNR, CDR2 FQNEAQ (reference sequence). DNA of the CDR3: TGTGCCAGCAGTACGGGACAGGGGTGGAACACTGAAGCTTTCTTT. Translated: CASSTGQGWNTEAFF.